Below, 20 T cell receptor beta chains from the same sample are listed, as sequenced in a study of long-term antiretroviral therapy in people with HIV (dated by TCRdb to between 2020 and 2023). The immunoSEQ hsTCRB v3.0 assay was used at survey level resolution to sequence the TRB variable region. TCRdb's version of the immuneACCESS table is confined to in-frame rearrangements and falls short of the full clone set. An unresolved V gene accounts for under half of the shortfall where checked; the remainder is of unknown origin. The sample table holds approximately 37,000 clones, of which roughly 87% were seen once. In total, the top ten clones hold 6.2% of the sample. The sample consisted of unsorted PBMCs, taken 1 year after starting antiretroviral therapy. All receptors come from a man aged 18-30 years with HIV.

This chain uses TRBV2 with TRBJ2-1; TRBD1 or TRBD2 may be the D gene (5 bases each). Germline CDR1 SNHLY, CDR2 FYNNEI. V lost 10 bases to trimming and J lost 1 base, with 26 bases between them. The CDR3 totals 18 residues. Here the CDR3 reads CAITITIGTVVSYNEQFF. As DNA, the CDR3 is TGTGCCATCACGATCACTATCGGGACGGTCGTATCCTACAATGAGCAGTTCTTC.

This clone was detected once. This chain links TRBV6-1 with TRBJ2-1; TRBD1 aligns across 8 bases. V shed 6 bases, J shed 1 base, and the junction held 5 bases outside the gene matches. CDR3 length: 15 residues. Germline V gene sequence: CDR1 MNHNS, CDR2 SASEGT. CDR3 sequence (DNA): TGTGCCAGCAGCCCTTGGACAGGGTCCTACAATGAGCAGTTCTTC. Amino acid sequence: CASSPWTGSYNEQFF.

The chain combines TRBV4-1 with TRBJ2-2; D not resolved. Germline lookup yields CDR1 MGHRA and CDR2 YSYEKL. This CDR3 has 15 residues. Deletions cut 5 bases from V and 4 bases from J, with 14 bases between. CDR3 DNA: TGCGCCAGCAGCTCCCAGCAGGACGGCACCGGGGAGCTGTTTTTT. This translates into CASSSQQDGTGELFF.

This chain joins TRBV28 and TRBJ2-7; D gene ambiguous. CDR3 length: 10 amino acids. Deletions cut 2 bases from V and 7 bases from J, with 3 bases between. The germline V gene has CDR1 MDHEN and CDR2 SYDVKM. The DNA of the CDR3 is TGTGCCAGCAGTTTAGAGGAGCAGTACTTC. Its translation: CASSLEEQYF.

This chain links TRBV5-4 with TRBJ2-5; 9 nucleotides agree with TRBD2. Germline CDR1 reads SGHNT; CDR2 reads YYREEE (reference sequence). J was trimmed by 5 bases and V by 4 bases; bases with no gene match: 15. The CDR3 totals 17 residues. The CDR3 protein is CASSTRRSAGGWETQYF. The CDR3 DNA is TGTGCCAGCAGCACCCGCCGATCGGCGGGGGGGTGGGAGACCCAGTACTTC.

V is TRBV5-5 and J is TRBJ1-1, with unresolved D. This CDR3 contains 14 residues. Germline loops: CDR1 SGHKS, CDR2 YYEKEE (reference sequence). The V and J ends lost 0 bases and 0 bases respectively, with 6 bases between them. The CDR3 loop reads CASSLGPLNTEAFF. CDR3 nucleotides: TGTGCCAGCAGCTTGGGACCGTTGAACACTGAAGCTTTCTTT.

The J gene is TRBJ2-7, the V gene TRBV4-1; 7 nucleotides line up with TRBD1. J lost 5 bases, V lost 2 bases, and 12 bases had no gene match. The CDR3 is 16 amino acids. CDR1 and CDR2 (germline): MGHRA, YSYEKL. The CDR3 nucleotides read TGCGCCAGCAGCCAAAATCTCGGCAGGGGGATCCACGAGCAGTACTTC. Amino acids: CASSQNLGRGIHEQYF.

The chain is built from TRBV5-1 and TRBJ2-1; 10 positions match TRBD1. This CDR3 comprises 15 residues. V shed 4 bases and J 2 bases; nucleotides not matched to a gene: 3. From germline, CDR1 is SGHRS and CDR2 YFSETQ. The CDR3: CASSLGTGAYNEQFF. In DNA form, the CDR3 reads TGCGCCAGCAGCCTCGGGACAGGGGCCTACAATGAGCAGTTCTTC.

The CDR3 DNA reads as TGTGCCAGCAGCTTCGCCACCCCAGAGGGATACAATGAGCAGTTCTTC. Residues: CASSFATPEGYNEQFF. The V call is TRBV11-2, the J call TRBJ2-1, with a tentative D call TRBD2 (5 bases). Trimming took 3 bases from V and 4 from J, leaving 16 bases between them. The CDR3 consists of 16 residues. Per germline, CDR1 SGHAT and CDR2 FQNNGV.

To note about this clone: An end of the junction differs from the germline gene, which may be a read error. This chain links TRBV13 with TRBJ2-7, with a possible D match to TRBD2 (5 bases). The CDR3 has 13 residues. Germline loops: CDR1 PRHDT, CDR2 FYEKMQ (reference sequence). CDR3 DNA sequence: TGTGCCAGCAGTTTAGCGCGCTCCTACGAGCAGTACTTC. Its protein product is CASSLARSYEQYF. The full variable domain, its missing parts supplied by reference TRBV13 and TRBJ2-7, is AAGVIQSPRHLIKEKRETATLKCYPIPRHDTVYWYQQGPGQDPQFLISFYEKMQSDKGSIPDRFSAQQFSDYHSELNMSSLELGDSALYFCASSLARSYEQYFGPGTRLTVT.

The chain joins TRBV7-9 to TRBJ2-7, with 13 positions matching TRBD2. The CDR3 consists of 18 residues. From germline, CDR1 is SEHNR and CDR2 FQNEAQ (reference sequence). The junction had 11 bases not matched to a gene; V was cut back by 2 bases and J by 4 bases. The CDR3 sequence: CASSLSGPGLAGIYEQYF. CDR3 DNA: TGTGCCAGCAGCTTAAGTGGACCGGGACTAGCGGGAATTTACGAGCAGTACTTC.

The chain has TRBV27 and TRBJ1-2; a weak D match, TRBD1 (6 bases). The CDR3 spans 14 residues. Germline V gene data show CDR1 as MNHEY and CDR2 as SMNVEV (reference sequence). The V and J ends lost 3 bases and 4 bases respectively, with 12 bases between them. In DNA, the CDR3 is TGTGCCAGCAGTTTTAGGGGGTACTCCTATGGCTACACCTTC. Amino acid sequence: CASSFRGYSYGYTF.

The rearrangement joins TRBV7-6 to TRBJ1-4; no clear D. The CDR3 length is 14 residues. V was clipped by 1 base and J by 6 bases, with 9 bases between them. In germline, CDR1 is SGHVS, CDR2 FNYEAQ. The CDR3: CASSLEGYDEKLFF. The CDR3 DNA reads TGTGCCAGCAGCTTAGAGGGTTACGATGAAAAACTGTTTTTT.

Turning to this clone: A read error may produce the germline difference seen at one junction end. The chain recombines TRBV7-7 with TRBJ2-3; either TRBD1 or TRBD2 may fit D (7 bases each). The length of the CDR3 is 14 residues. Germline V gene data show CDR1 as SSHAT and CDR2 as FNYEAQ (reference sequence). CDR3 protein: CASSPQGGADTQYF. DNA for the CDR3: TGTGCTAGCAGCCCCCAGGGGGGGGCAGATACGCAGTATTTT.

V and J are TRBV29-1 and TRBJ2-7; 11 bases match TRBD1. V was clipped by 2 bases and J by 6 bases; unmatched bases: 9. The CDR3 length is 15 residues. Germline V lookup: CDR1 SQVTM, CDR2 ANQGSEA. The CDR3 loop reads CSVETPDRGRVEQYF. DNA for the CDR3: TGCAGCGTTGAAACACCGGACAGGGGGCGGGTCGAGCAGTACTTC.

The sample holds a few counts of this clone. CDR3 in DNA: TGTGCCAGCAGTGAAGACACAGTCCTCTGGGATGGCTACACCTTC. It is translated as CASSEDTVLWDGYTF. The chain carries TRBV6-1 and TRBJ1-2; D not certain. V gave up 1 base and J gave up 6 bases, with 15 bases separating them. From germline, CDR1 is MNHNS and CDR2 SASEGT. This CDR3 has 15 amino acids.

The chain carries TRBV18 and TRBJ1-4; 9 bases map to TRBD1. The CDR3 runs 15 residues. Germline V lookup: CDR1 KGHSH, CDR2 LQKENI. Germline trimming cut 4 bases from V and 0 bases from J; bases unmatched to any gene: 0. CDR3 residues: CASSRTGATNEKLFF. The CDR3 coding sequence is TGTGCCAGCTCACGGACAGGGGCAACTAATGAAAAACTGTTTTTT.

DNA of the CDR3: TGTGCCAGCAGCGTAGCATCGGGCGCCGAGCAGTACTTC. Translation: CASSVASGAEQYF. The chain recombines TRBV9 with TRBJ2-7; D is unresolved. This CDR3 spans 13 amino acids. Germline V CDR1 and CDR2: SGDLS, YYNGEE. V lost 0 bases and J lost 6, with 10 bases in between.

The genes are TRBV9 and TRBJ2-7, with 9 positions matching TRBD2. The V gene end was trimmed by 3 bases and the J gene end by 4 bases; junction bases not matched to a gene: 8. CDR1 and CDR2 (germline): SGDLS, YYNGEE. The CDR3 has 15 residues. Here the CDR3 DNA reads TGTGCCAGCAGCGCCGATAGCGGGAGTGGGTACGAGCAGTACTTC. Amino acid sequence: CASSADSGSGYEQYF. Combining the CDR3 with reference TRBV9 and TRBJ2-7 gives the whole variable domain DSGVTQTPKHLITATGQRVTLRCSPRSGDLSVYWYQQSLDQGLQFLIQYYNGEERAKGNILERFSAQQFPDLHSELNLSSLELGDSALYFCASSADSGSGYEQYFGPGTRLTVT.

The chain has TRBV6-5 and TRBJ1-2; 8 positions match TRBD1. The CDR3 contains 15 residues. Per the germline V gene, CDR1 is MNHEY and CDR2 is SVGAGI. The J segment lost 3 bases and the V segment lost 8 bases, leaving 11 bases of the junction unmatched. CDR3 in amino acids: CASSGSRQGHYGYTF. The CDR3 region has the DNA TGTGCCAGCTCAGGGAGCCGACAGGGGCACTATGGCTACACCTTC.